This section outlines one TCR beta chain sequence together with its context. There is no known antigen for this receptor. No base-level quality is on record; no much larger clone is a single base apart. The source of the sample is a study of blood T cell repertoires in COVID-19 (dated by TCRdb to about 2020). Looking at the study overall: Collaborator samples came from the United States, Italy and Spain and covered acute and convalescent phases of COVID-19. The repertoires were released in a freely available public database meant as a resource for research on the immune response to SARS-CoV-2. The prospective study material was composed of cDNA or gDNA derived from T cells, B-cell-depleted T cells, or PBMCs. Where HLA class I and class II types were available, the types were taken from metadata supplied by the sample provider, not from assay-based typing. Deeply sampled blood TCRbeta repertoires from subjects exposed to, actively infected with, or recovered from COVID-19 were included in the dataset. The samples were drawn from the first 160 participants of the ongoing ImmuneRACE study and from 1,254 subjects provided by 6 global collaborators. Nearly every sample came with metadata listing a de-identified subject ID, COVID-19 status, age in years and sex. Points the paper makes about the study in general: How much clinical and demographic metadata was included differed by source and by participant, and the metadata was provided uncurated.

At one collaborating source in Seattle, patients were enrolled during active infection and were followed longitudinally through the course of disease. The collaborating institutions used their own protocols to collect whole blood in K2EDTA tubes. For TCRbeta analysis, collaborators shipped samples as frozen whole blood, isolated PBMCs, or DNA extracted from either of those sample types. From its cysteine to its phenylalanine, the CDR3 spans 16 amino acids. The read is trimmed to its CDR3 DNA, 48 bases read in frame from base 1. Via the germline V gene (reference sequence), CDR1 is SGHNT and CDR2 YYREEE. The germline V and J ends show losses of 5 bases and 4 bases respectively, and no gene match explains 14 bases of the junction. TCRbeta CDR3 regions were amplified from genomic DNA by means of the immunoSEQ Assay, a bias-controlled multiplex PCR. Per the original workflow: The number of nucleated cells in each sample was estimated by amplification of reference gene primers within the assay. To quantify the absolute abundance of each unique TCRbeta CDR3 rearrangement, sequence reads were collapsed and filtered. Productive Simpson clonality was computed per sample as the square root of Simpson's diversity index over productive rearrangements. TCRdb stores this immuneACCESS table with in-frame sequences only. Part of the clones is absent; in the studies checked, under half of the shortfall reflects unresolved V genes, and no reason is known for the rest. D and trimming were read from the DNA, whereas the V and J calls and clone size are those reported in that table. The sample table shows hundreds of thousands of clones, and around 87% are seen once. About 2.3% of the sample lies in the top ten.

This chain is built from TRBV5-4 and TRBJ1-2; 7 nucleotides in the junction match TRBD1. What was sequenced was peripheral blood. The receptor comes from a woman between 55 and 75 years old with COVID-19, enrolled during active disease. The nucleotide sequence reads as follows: TGTGCCAGCAGACAACAGGGGTCCCTTAGGAGCTATGGCTACACCTTC. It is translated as CASRQQGSLRSYGYTF.